The source of this T cell receptor beta chain is a study of T-cell memory formation after mild COVID-19. Constant-segment-primed 5'RACE gave TCR alpha and TCR beta cDNA libraries with sample barcodes and UMIs. TCRdb reprocessed the 5' RACE reads with MiXCR, giving one entry per CDR3 protein. Here the sample spans under 300,000 distinct CDR3 sequences, over 7% being singletons. The sample holds many counts of this clonotype. This CDR3 spans 13 amino acids. The V gene lost 5 bases and the J gene lost 1 base, with 8 bases spanning the gap. Per germline, CDR1 MNHEY and CDR2 SVGEGT. The V and J genes are TRBV6-2 or TRBV6-3 and TRBJ1-1; D uncertain. This sequence was found in a man between 18 and 35 years old who had mild COVID-19 (a few samples of this study predate the infection). Cell type and time point are not known. Specimen: PBMCs or a T cell subset sorted from them (not recorded which). The CDR3 DNA reads TGTGCCAGCAGTCTACATGAGAACACTGAAGCTTTCTTT. Encoded protein: CASSLHENTEAFF.